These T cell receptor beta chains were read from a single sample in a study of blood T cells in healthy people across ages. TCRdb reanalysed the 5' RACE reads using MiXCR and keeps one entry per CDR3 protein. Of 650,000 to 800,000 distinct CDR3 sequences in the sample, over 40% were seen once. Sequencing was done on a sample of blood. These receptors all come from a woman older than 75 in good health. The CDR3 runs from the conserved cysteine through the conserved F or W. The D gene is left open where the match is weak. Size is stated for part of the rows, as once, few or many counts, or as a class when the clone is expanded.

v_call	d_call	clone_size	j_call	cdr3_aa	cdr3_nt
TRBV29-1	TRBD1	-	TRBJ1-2	CSVDRQGENYGYTF	TGCAGCGTTGACAGGCAGGGGGAGAACTATGGCTACACCTTC
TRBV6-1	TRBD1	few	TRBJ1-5	CASRTQGDQPQHF	TGTGCCAGCAGGACCCAGGGGGACCAGCCCCAGCATTTT
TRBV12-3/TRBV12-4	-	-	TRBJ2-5	CASSTHTGDSQYF	TGTGCCAGCAGCACCCATACAGGGGACTCGCAGTACTTC
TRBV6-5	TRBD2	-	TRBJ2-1	CASSYGGTRYGDEQFF	TGTGCCAGCAGTTACGGGGGGACTAGATATGGGGATGAGCAGTTCTTC
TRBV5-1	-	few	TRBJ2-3	CASSLEGRRYTDTQYF	TGCGCCAGCAGCTTGGAGGGACGGAGATACACAGATACGCAGTATTTT
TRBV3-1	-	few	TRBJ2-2	CASSLGGGELFF	TGTGCCAGCAGTCTCGGTGGAGGGGAGCTGTTTTTT
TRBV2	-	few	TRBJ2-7	CASSGAGQYEQYF	TGTGCCAGCAGTGGGGCGGGGCAATACGAGCAGTACTTC
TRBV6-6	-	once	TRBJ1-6	CASVNGRGGGSPLHF	TGTGCCAGCGTAAACGGTAGAGGAGGGGGTTCACCCCTCCACTTT
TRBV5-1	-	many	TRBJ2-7	CASSLDRVYYEQYF	TGCGCCAGCAGCTTGGACAGGGTCTACTACGAGCAGTACTTC
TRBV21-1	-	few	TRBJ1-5	CASRVSPSNSNQPQHF	TGTGCCAGCAGAGTGAGCCCCAGCAATAGCAATCAGCCCCAGCATTTT
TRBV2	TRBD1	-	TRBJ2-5	CASRDRGEAQYF	TGTGCCAGCAGAGACAGGGGTGAGGCCCAGTACTTC
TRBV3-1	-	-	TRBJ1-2	CASSQGTHNWYYGYTF	TGTGCCAGCAGCCAAGGGACCCACAATTGGTACTATGGCTACACCTTC
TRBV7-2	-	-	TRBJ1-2	CASSPWGSYTF	TGTGCCAGCAGCCCCTGGGGTAGCTACACCTTC
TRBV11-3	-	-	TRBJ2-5	CASSLIGETETQYF	TGTGCCAGCAGCTTAATCGGGGAGACGGAGACCCAGTACTTC
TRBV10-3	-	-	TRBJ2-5	CAISESNAGGTQYF	TGTGCCATCAGTGAGTCAAACGCCGGCGGGACCCAGTACTTC
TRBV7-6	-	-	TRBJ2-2	CASSPSGAVGELFF	TGTGCCAGCAGCCCCTCCGGCGCAGTCGGGGAGCTGTTTTTT
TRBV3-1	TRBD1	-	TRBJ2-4	CASSQWDSRENIQYF	TGTGCCAGCAGCCAGTGGGACAGCCGGGAAAACATTCAGTACTTC
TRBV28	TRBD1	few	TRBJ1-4	CASKGQNNEKLFF	TGTGCCAGCAAGGGACAGAATAATGAAAAACTGTTTTTT
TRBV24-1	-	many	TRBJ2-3	CAPRRGEVTDTQYF	TGTGCCCCCCGGCGTGGGGAAGTTACAGATACGCAGTATTTT
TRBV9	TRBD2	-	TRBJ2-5	CASSPSPAGVKETQYF	TGTGCCAGCAGCCCGTCGCCAGCGGGGGTGAAGGAGACCCAGTACTTC
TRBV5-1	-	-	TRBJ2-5	CASSVIGGETQYF	TGCGCCAGCAGCGTGATCGGGGGAGAGACCCAGTACTTC
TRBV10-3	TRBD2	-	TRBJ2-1	CAIMGTSGGNNEQFF	TGTGCCATCATGGGAACTAGCGGGGGTAACAATGAGCAGTTCTTC
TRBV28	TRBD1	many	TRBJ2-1	CASSLLGTGGYNEQFF	TGTGCCAGCAGTTTATTGGGGACAGGGGGCTACAATGAGCAGTTCTTC
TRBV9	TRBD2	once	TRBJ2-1	CASSAWEVAGGSYNEQFF	TGTGCCAGCAGCGCGTGGGAGGTAGCGGGAGGCTCCTACAATGAGCAGTTCTTC
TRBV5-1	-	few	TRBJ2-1	CASSLGAGSNEQFF	TGCGCCAGCAGCTTGGGTGCAGGGAGCAATGAGCAGTTCTTC
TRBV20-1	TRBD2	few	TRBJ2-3	CSASRTSGGLITDTQYF	TGCAGTGCTAGTAGGACTAGCGGGGGCCTGATCACAGATACGCAGTATTTT